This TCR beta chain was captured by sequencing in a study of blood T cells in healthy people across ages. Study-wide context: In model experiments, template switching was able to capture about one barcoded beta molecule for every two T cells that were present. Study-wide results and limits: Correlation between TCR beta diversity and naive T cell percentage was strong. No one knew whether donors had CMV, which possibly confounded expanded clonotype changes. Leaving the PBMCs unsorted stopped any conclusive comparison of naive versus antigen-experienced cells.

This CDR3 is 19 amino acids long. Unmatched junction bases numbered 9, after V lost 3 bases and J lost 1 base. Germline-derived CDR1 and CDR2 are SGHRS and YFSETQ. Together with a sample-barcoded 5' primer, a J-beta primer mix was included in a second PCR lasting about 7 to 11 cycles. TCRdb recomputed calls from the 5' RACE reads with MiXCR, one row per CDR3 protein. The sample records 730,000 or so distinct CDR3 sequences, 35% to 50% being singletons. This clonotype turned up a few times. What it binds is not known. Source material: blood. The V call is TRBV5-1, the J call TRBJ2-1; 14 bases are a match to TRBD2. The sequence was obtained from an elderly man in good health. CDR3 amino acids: CASSSGLAGGRLSYNEQFF. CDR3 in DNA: TGCGCCAGCAGCTCAGGACTAGCGGGAGGCCGACTATCCTACAATGAGCAGTTCTTC. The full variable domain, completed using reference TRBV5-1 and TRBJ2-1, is KAGVTQTPRYLIKTRGQQVTLSCSPISGHRSVSWYQQTPGQGLQFLFEYFSETQRNKGNFPGRFSGRQFSNSRSEMNVSTLELGDSALYLCASSSGLAGGRLSYNEQFFGPGTRLTVL.